This is a list of T cell receptor beta chains from one sample in a study of cytomegalovirus exposure and HLA in healthy donors. Profiling relied on immunoSEQ multiplex PCR, and the TCRdb table lists in-frame clones only, not all of them. The table lists about 110,000 clones, roughly 90% of them singletons. Sequencing used PBMCs. The receptors stem from a woman aged 18 to 35 in good health and CMV-seronegative. The CDR3 runs from the conserved cysteine through the conserved F or W. Fields, in order: V gene, J gene, CDR3 protein.

v_call: TRBV4-3
j_call: TRBJ1-2
cdr3_aa: CASSRKRTGANPNYGYTF

v_call: TRBV5-1
j_call: TRBJ2-2
cdr3_aa: CASSSGTGGTGELFF

v_call: TRBV6-5
j_call: TRBJ1-1
cdr3_aa: CASREGLANTEAFF

v_call: TRBV6-1
j_call: TRBJ1-1
cdr3_aa: CASSGGTGSNHDLVTEAFF

v_call: TRBV5-5
j_call: TRBJ1-4
cdr3_aa: CASSQRLLQGDEKLFF

v_call: TRBV28
j_call: TRBJ1-2
cdr3_aa: CASSPPDYGYTF

v_call: TRBV5-4
j_call: TRBJ1-1
cdr3_aa: CASSGGQTLGTEAFF

v_call: TRBV7-9
j_call: TRBJ2-1
cdr3_aa: CASTKGLAGYNEQFF

v_call: TRBV4-3
j_call: TRBJ1-5
cdr3_aa: CASSQDDRGNQPQHF

v_call: TRBV28
j_call: TRBJ2-7
cdr3_aa: CASSSGTGDSYEQYF

v_call: TRBV28
j_call: TRBJ2-2
cdr3_aa: CASSLYGVAGPNTGELFF

v_call: TRBV7-6
j_call: TRBJ2-1
cdr3_aa: CASSLQGRTNEQFF

v_call: TRBV30
j_call: TRBJ1-4
cdr3_aa: CAWTRQGTTTNEKLFF

v_call: TRBV4-2
j_call: TRBJ1-1
cdr3_aa: CASSQDYSQAFF

v_call: TRBV27
j_call: TRBJ1-1
cdr3_aa: CASRTGGNTEAFF

v_call: TRBV28
j_call: TRBJ2-7
cdr3_aa: CASRPMTTNKPYEQYF

v_call: TRBV9
j_call: TRBJ2-3
cdr3_aa: CASSVVGTGAITDTQYF

v_call: TRBV20-1
j_call: TRBJ1-4
cdr3_aa: CSARVRQALFF

v_call: TRBV4-3
j_call: TRBJ1-4
cdr3_aa: CASSQDLGTGGREKLFF

v_call: TRBV7-2
j_call: TRBJ1-3
cdr3_aa: CASSPLGGAGGNTIYF

v_call: TRBV28
j_call: TRBJ1-1
cdr3_aa: CASSFYGGDLNTEAFF

v_call: TRBV27
j_call: TRBJ2-1
cdr3_aa: CASSPRETNEQFF

v_call: TRBV27
j_call: TRBJ1-5
cdr3_aa: CASSLEGTANQPQHF

v_call: TRBV6-5
j_call: TRBJ1-5
cdr3_aa: CASSLSGGQPQHF

v_call: TRBV28
j_call: TRBJ2-2
cdr3_aa: CASSFVPNTGELFF

v_call: TRBV30
j_call: TRBJ2-7
cdr3_aa: CAWVTLDTYEQYF

v_call: TRBV4-1
j_call: TRBJ1-1
cdr3_aa: CASSQFQGNTEAFF

v_call: TRBV29-1
j_call: TRBJ2-1
cdr3_aa: CSIGTGSYNEQFF

v_call: TRBV15
j_call: TRBJ2-7
cdr3_aa: CATSIRGTSGRSYEQYF

v_call: TRBV5-1
j_call: TRBJ1-2
cdr3_aa: CASSSEGTGRYGYTF

v_call: TRBV27
j_call: TRBJ2-5
cdr3_aa: CASRSLSGKIQETQYF

v_call: TRBV6-6
j_call: TRBJ2-7
cdr3_aa: CASSSAGGDTTYEQYF

v_call: TRBV6-1
j_call: TRBJ2-7
cdr3_aa: CASSENGQGRFYEQYF

v_call: TRBV28
j_call: TRBJ1-5
cdr3_aa: CASSFGGRNRPQHF

v_call: TRBV5-1
j_call: TRBJ2-1
cdr3_aa: CASSLAGLDNEQFF

v_call: TRBV4-1
j_call: TRBJ2-7
cdr3_aa: CASSLRGQYEQYF

v_call: TRBV6-1
j_call: TRBJ1-1
cdr3_aa: CASSARQYLNTEAFF

v_call: TRBV19
j_call: TRBJ2-2
cdr3_aa: CASKIQRGSGELFF

v_call: TRBV5-1
j_call: TRBJ2-7
cdr3_aa: CASSLTGVYEQYF

v_call: TRBV7-2
j_call: TRBJ2-1
cdr3_aa: CASSSLAGGYNEQFF

v_call: TRBV4-1
j_call: TRBJ1-1
cdr3_aa: CASSQSDTEAFF

v_call: TRBV5-1
j_call: TRBJ2-3
cdr3_aa: CASSFGQGRPDTQYF

v_call: TRBV4-3
j_call: TRBJ1-1
cdr3_aa: CASSQDPIGENTEAFF

v_call: TRBV29-1
j_call: TRBJ1-2
cdr3_aa: CSVEDPPPSNYGYTF

v_call: TRBV9
j_call: TRBJ1-5
cdr3_aa: CASSVDSGGQPQHF

v_call: TRBV6-5
j_call: TRBJ1-2
cdr3_aa: CASRSREDYGYTF

v_call: TRBV11-2
j_call: TRBJ1-5
cdr3_aa: CASSLERGNNQPQHF

v_call: TRBV2
j_call: TRBJ2-1
cdr3_aa: CASSRDSLGEQFF

v_call: TRBV11-2
j_call: TRBJ2-3
cdr3_aa: CASSLVPLRSSTDTQYF

v_call: TRBV20-1
j_call: TRBJ2-3
cdr3_aa: CSASQDTQYF

v_call: TRBV19
j_call: TRBJ2-1
cdr3_aa: CASRDYQDLYNEQFF

v_call: TRBV2
j_call: TRBJ2-5
cdr3_aa: CASKREPGTQYF

v_call: TRBV7-9
j_call: TRBJ1-2
cdr3_aa: CASSLASTGWVHGYTF